The next 25 T cell receptor beta chains were all read from a single sample in a study of breast tumors, draining lymph nodes, adjacent tissues. Using its own MiXCR run on the multiplex PCR reads, TCRdb lists one record per CDR3 protein. Of fewer than 200,000 distinct CDR3 sequences in the sample, roughly 30% were seen once. The lymph nodes were axillary draining lymph nodes from breast cancer patients. Sequencing was carried out using axillary lymph node tissue. The receptor source for this set is a female donor with breast cancer. Some clones in this sample may be carry-over from other donors' samples.

The genes are TRBV20-1 and TRBJ2-3, with 12 bases matching TRBD2. Germline V gives CDR1 DFQATT, CDR2 SNEGSKA (reference sequence). With V trimmed by 7 bases and J by 2 bases, 7 bases remained unmatched. The CDR3 spans 15 residues. CDR3 residues: CSGLAGGTITDTQYF. CDR3 DNA: TGCAGTGGGCTAGCGGGAGGGACTATCACAGATACGCAGTATTTT.

In its sample, this clonotype was seen many times. The genes are TRBV10-1 and TRBJ2-2, with a tentative D call TRBD2 (6 bases). The CDR3 is made up of 16 amino acids. Trimming removed 3 bases from V and 5 bases from J, with 16 bases in between. Germline assignment: CDR1 WNHNN and CDR2 SYGVQD (reference sequence). Here the CDR3 DNA reads TGCGCCAGCAGTGAAGGCGGGGCCCCCGGTACCGGGGAGCTGTTTTTT. Translated, it gives CASSEGGAPGTGELFF.

The sample holds a few counts of this clonotype. V usage is TRBV5-5 and J usage is TRBJ2-5; D could derive from TRBD1 or TRBD2 (5 bases each). Trimming took 0 bases from V and 1 from J, leaving 10 bases between them. The CDR3 is 15 amino acids. Germline V gene data show CDR1 as SGHKS and CDR2 as YYEKEE (reference sequence). The CDR3 DNA is TGTGCCAGCAGCTTGGGGGGACGGGGCCAAGAGACCCAGTACTTC. It codes for CASSLGGRGQETQYF.

There are many counts of this clonotype. In nucleotides, the CDR3 is TGTGCCAGCAGCTTAGCTCCTCTCGATACGCAGTATTTT. Translating it yields CASSLAPLDTQYF. V and J are TRBV7-2 and TRBJ2-3; D is ambiguous. The CDR3 extends over 13 amino acids. The germline gives CDR1 SGHTA, CDR2 FQGNSA. The V and J ends lost 0 bases and 6 bases respectively, with 7 bases between them.

Many counts were recorded for this clonotype. This sequence joins TRBV12-3 or TRBV12-4 and TRBJ2-5; D gene unclear. This CDR3 region has 15 residues. Trimming cost V 2 bases and J 2 bases, with 12 bases left between them. The CDR3 here is CASSLNQVEQETQYF. The CDR3 DNA is TGTGCCAGCAGTTTAAATCAGGTGGAGCAAGAGACCCAGTACTTC.

The chain combines TRBV20-1 with TRBJ2-7; 14 positions agree with TRBD2. The junction had 5 bases not matched to a gene; V was cut back by 3 bases and J by 4 bases. Germline V gene lookup returns CDR1 DFQATT and CDR2 SNEGSKA (reference sequence). This CDR3 has 15 residues. CDR3 DNA sequence: TGCAGTGCTAGGCCGGGACTAGCGGGGGCTTACGAGCAGTACTTC. Its protein is CSARPGLAGAYEQYF.

This clonotype occurred many times. Just one base apart from a much larger clone, this may be a read error. V and J are TRBV5-6 and TRBJ2-7; 8 bases line up with TRBD1. The CDR3 contains 14 residues. V lost 5 bases to trimming and J lost 6 bases; unmatched junction nucleotides: 10. Germline assignment: CDR1 SGHDT and CDR2 YYEEEE. DNA for the CDR3: TGTGCCAGCAGACAGGGACAGGCGGCCGGCGAGCAGTACTTC. Translated: CASRQGQAAGEQYF.

This clonotype has ten or more counts. The chain links TRBV10-3 to TRBJ2-2, with 10 bases that match TRBD1. The V gene end was trimmed by 6 bases and the J gene end by 5 bases; junction bases not matched to a gene: 6. Germline V gene data show CDR1 as ENHRY and CDR2 as SYGVKD. The CDR3 has 15 residues. CDR3 bases: TGTGCCATCAGGATGGACAGGGGGGATACCGGGGAGCTGTTTTTT. It specifies CAIRMDRGDTGELFF.

This sequence joins TRBV20-1 and TRBJ1-2, with 9 bases matching TRBD1. The CDR3 covers 14 residues. V shed 2 bases and J 7 bases; nucleotides not matched to a gene: 8. Germline CDR1 is DFQATT and CDR2 is SNEGSKA (reference sequence). As DNA, the CDR3 is TGCAGTGCTAGACCAACCGGGACAGGGCGTGGCTACACCTTC. It specifies CSARPTGTGRGYTF.

In its sample, this clonotype was seen many times. This clone may be a read error of a much larger clone one base away. V and J are TRBV7-9 and TRBJ2-5; 8 positions match TRBD1. The germline CDR1 and CDR2 sequences are SEHNR and FQNEAQ (reference sequence). The CDR3 has 15 amino acids. DNA of the CDR3: TGTGCCAGCAGCTACGGACAGGGACAGAGAGAGACCCAGCACTTC. The encoded protein is CASSYGQGQRETQHF.

About this clonotype itself: Since a much larger clone is just one base distant, this may be a read error. DNA of the CDR3: TGTGCCGGCAGCAACCCGGGGGGGCTGGACAATGAGCAGTTCTTC. It yields the protein CAGSNPGGLDNEQFF. The V and J genes are TRBV12-3 or TRBV12-4 and TRBJ2-1; 8 bases are a match to TRBD2. CDR3 length: 15 residues.

This clonotype came up once. This chain connects TRBV6-5 to TRBJ2-1, with D possibly TRBD2 on 6 matching bases. Trimming cost V 5 bases and J 3 bases, with 23 bases left between them. CDR1 is MNHEY and CDR2 is SVGAGI in the germline V gene. The CDR3 spans 18 residues. Written as DNA, the CDR3 is TGTGCCAGCAGTCAAAGCCCCTGGGGGGAGGCTGGCTACAATGAGCAGTTCTTC. Translating it yields CASSQSPWGEAGYNEQFF.

In regard to this clonotype: The junction does not match germline at one end; this may be a read error. This chain uses TRBV6-6 with TRBJ2-1; D perhaps matches TRBD2 (6 bases). The CDR3 runs 12 residues. Germline loops: CDR1 MNHNY, CDR2 SVGAGI (reference sequence). The CDR3 region has the DNA TGTGCCAGCAGTTCCCCCGGGGGTGAGCGGTTCTTC. Its protein product is CASSSPGGERFF.

This clonotype was picked up many times. The chain employs TRBV5-1 and TRBJ1-2; 8 nucleotides line up with TRBD1. Germline V CDR1 and CDR2: SGHRS, YFSETQ. The CDR3 sequence is 15 residues long. V lost 3 bases and J lost 1; bases outside the gene matches: 5. The CDR3 nucleotides are TGCGCCAGCAGCTCAGGACAGGGTTTTAACTATGGCTACACCTTC. Encoded protein: CASSSGQGFNYGYTF.

This clonotype was detected once. Just one base apart from a much larger clone, this may be a read error. The chain recombines TRBV7-9 with TRBJ1-2; no definite D call. CDR1 SEHNR and CDR2 FQNEAQ come from the germline V gene (reference sequence). The CDR3 runs to 15 residues. CDR3 in amino acids: CASSLESQLFYGYPF. The DNA of the CDR3 is TGTGCCAGCAGCTTGGAGTCCCAGCTTTTCTATGGCTACCCCTTC.

This chain links TRBV18 with TRBJ1-1; 7 bases are shared with TRBD1. Trimming at V came to 6 bases and at J to 7 bases, leaving 8 bases not matched to a gene. Germline values: CDR1 KGHSH, CDR2 LQKENI. The CDR3 loop spans 13 amino acids. The CDR3 DNA reads TGTGCCAGCTCGGAGTACAGGGGTCTTGAAGCTTTCTTT. Its translation is CASSEYRGLEAFF.

On this clonotype itself: A much larger clone differs from this one at a single base, so this may be a read error. The V gene is TRBV9, the J gene TRBJ1-6; 9 bases fit TRBD1. Germline values: CDR1 SGDLS, CDR2 YYNGEE. The CDR3 is made up of 15 amino acids. CDR3 residues: CASSALWTGDSPPHF. The CDR3 nucleotides are TGTGCCAGCAGCGCCCTATGGACAGGGGATTCACCCCCCCACTTT.

The sample holds many counts of this clonotype. V usage is TRBV10-3 and J usage is TRBJ2-7; weak D call: TRBD1 (5 bases). CDR3 length: 13 amino acids. The germline gives CDR1 ENHRY, CDR2 SYGVKD. The V and J ends lost 4 bases and 3 bases respectively, with 10 bases between them. CDR3 sequence: CAISGGQGYEQYF. The DNA of the CDR3 is TGTGCCATCAGTGGCGGTCAGGGCTACGAGCAGTACTTC.

This clonotype was observed a handful of times. A much larger clone differs by one base, so this may be a read error. The chain is built from TRBV20-1 and TRBJ2-5, with a tentative D call TRBD2 (7 bases). V dropped 5 bases and J dropped 4 bases, with 20 bases sitting between them. Per the germline V gene, CDR1 is DFQATT and CDR2 is SNEGSKA (reference sequence). The CDR3 has 15 residues. Written as DNA, the CDR3 is TGCAGTGCTTGGGGTGCGGGGGCTCTTTCAGAGACCCAGTACTTC. Protein product: CSAWGAGALSETQYF.

Only a few counts were recorded for this clonotype. The chain couples TRBV5-1 to TRBJ2-1; D may be TRBD1 (6 bases). In germline, CDR1 is SGHRS, CDR2 YFSETQ. V was trimmed by 7 bases and J by 7 bases, leaving 9 bases between them. The CDR3 spans 11 residues. The CDR3, as DNA: TGCGCCAGCTTAGGGGGAAATGAGCAGTTCTTC. Amino acid sequence: CASLGGNEQFF. The full variable domain, in which reference TRBV5-1 and TRBJ2-1 provide the parts outside the CDR3, is KAGVTQTPRYLIKTRGQQVTLSCSPISGHRSVSWYQQTPGQGLQFLFEYFSETQRNKGNFPGRFSGRQFSNSRSEMNVSTLELGDSALYLCASLGGNEQFFGPGTRLTVL.

This clonotype was picked up many times. This sequence joins TRBV20-1 and TRBJ2-1; no definite D call. Trimming removed 1 base at V and 2 bases at J, with 6 bases between. This CDR3 region has 13 residues. Germline V gene lookup returns CDR1 DFQATT and CDR2 SNEGSKA (reference sequence). CDR3 loop: CSARADTYNEQFF. CDR3 DNA: TGCAGTGCTAGAGCCGACACCTACAATGAGCAGTTCTTC.

This clonotype occurred many times. The chain carries TRBV7-9 and TRBJ1-4; 9 bases are a match to TRBD1. V shed 4 bases and J 7 bases; nucleotides not matched to a gene: 10. In germline, CDR1 is SEHNR, CDR2 FQNEAQ (reference sequence). The CDR3 loop spans 16 amino acids. The CDR3, as DNA: TGTGCCAGCAGCTCCATACAGGGGGCCTGGCGTGAAAAACTGTTTTTT. Amino acids: CASSSIQGAWREKLFF.

At least ten counts were recorded for this clonotype. The CDR3 bases are TGTGCCAGCAGTACTTGGACAAACTCCTACAATGAGCAGTTCTTC. Its translation: CASSTWTNSYNEQFF. The V call is TRBV25-1, the J call TRBJ2-1; TRBD1 is a possible D gene (5 bases). Trimming left V 5 bases short and J 0 bases short, with 11 bases between. There are 15 residues in the CDR3. The V gene's germline CDR1 is MGHDK and CDR2 SYGVNS. Complete variable domain (other parts from reference TRBV25-1 and TRBJ2-1): EADIYQTPRYLVIGTGKKITLECSQTMGHDKMYWYQQDPGMELHLIHYSYGVNSTEKGDLSSESTVSRIRTEHFPLTLESARPSHTSQYLCASSTWTNSYNEQFFGPGTRLTVL.

The chain couples TRBV24-1 to TRBJ1-3, with D unresolved. V was cut by 3 bases and J by 8 bases, with 13 bases left in between. This CDR3 contains 14 residues. Germline values: CDR1 KGHDR, CDR2 SFDVKD. CDR3 DNA: TGTGCCACCAGTGATACGGACTATGGCTACACCATATATTTT. Translation: CATSDTDYGYTIYF.

The chain combines TRBV6-1 with TRBJ1-4; a weak D match, TRBD1 (5 bases). The CDR3 is 14 amino acids. Trimming removed 3 bases from V and 5 bases from J, with 10 bases in between. Germline CDR1 and CDR2: MNHNS and SASEGT. The CDR3 DNA reads TGTGCCAGCAGTGACGGGACGGGAAATGAAAAACTGTTTTTT. It is translated as CASSDGTGNEKLFF.